This section outlines one T cell receptor beta chain sequence together with its context. The germline gives CDR1 SGHVS, CDR2 FNYEAQ. CDR3 length equals 17 residues. Trimming cost V 5 bases and J 1 base; bases outside gene matches: 12. RNA transcripts were the template for amplifying TCR beta CDR3 regions. The HTBI primer set served for first-round RT-PCR of the TCR CDR3. TCRdb re-analysed the multiplex PCR reads in MiXCR, keeping a single row per CDR3 protein. Of about 510,000 distinct CDR3 sequences listed, approximately 49% are singletons. These data come from a study of T cells in Graves' hyperthyroidism and ophthalmopathy.

V gene TRBV7-6 combines with J gene TRBJ2-3; 7 positions match TRBD1. The clonotype was recovered from an adult woman with Graves' disease, either hyperthyroidism or ophthalmopathy (not recorded which). The specimen sequenced was peripheral blood or thyroid tissue (not recorded which). In DNA form, the CDR3 reads TGTGCCAGCAGCCCATCGCCCACAGGGGCCGGCACAGATACGCAGTATTTT. Protein: CASSPSPTGAGTDTQYF.